A selection of T cell receptor beta chains follows, all from one sample in a study of blood T cell repertoires in COVID-19. The data were produced by immunoSEQ multiplex PCR, yet TCRdb's version contains in-frame clones alone and is incomplete. This table has approximately 230,000 clones, about four fifths appearing once. What was sequenced was peripheral blood. The source is an elderly man with acute or convalescent COVID-19. Both conserved end residues are part of each CDR3. D genes are given only for firm matches. The listing skips clone size in some rows; elsewhere it reads once, few, many or a size class.

size: NA; J: TRBJ1-2; V: TRBV28; D: TRBD1; DNA: TGTGCCAGCAGTTCGTTGGGGACAGGGGCACCCTATGGCTACACCTTC; CDR3: CASSSLGTGAPYGYTF
size: NA; J: TRBJ2-6; V: TRBV5-6; D: NA; DNA: TGTGCCAGCAGCTTCTTCCATCACTACCGCTCTGGGGCCAACGTCCTGACTTTC; CDR3: CASSFFHHYRSGANVLTF
size: NA; J: TRBJ2-3; V: TRBV6-5; D: TRBD2; DNA: TGTGCCAGCATCGACGCAGGGAGGGCCACAGATACGCAGTATTTT; CDR3: CASIDAGRATDTQYF
size: NA; J: TRBJ2-7; V: TRBV5-6; D: TRBD1; DNA: TGTGCCAGCAGCTTGCGACAGGGGGCATATTACGAGCAGTACTTC; CDR3: CASSLRQGAYYEQYF
size: NA; J: TRBJ1-4; V: TRBV3-1/TRBV3-2; D: TRBD1; DNA: TGTGCCAGCAGCTTTCCTTTAACCGGGACAGTCTCTGAAAAACTGTTTTTT; CDR3: CASSFPLTGTVSEKLFF
size: NA; J: TRBJ2-3; V: TRBV6-5; D: TRBD2; DNA: TGTGCCAGCAGTTATCCCGACGGGGGAGGGTCAGATACGCAGTATTTT; CDR3: CASSYPDGGGSDTQYF
size: NA; J: TRBJ1-2; V: TRBV7-9; D: NA; DNA: TGTGCCAGCAGCTTGGGGGGGCGAACTGGCTACACCTTC; CDR3: CASSLGGRTGYTF
size: NA; J: TRBJ1-1; V: TRBV18; D: TRBD1; DNA: TGTGCCAGCTCGCCCGGGACAGACAAGAACACTGAAGCTTTCTTT; CDR3: CASSPGTDKNTEAFF
size: NA; J: TRBJ2-7; V: TRBV3-1/TRBV3-2; D: NA; DNA: TGTGCCAGCAGCCCTCAGTCAGGGGTCCTCCGGGGGCAGTACTTC; CDR3: CASSPQSGVLRGQYF
size: NA; J: TRBJ1-2; V: TRBV6-5; D: TRBD1; DNA: TGTGCCAGCAGTTACCAGAGACAGGGCTATGGCTACACCTTC; CDR3: CASSYQRQGYGYTF
size: NA; J: TRBJ1-2; V: TRBV7-2; D: TRBD1; DNA: TGTGCCAGCAGCCTACGACAGGGTCTCAGGGGCTACACCTTC; CDR3: CASSLRQGLRGYTF
size: NA; J: TRBJ1-1; V: TRBV6-5; D: TRBD1; DNA: TGTGCCAGCAGCACCCGCCGGACAGGGGGTGGTGAAGCTTTCTTT; CDR3: CASSTRRTGGGEAFF
size: NA; J: TRBJ1-1; V: TRBV6-1; D: TRBD1; DNA: TGTGCCAGCAGTGAAGACAGGGGAGTCACTGAAGCTTTCTTT; CDR3: CASSEDRGVTEAFF
size: NA; J: TRBJ2-2; V: TRBV19; D: TRBD1; DNA: TGTGCCAGTAGTTCCCGGGACAGGGGGTACACCGGGGAGCTGTTTTTT; CDR3: CASSSRDRGYTGELFF
size: NA; J: TRBJ2-1; V: TRBV24-1; D: TRBD1; DNA: TGTGCCACCAGTGACACCGGGACAGTCTACAATGAGCAGTTCTTC; CDR3: CATSDTGTVYNEQFF
size: NA; J: TRBJ1-6; V: TRBV7-8; D: TRBD1; DNA: TGTGCCAGCAGCTACAGGGGGCGGTCTTCACCCCTCCACTTT; CDR3: CASSYRGRSSPLHF
size: once; J: TRBJ2-5; V: TRBV5-5; D: NA; DNA: TGTGCCAGCAGCTTGCCCCCACCAGGAGAGACCCAGTACTTC; CDR3: CASSLPPPGETQYF
size: NA; J: TRBJ2-6; V: TRBV7-8; D: NA; DNA: TGTGCCAGCAGATCCGTGCGAGGGGCCAACGTCCTGACTTTC; CDR3: CASRSVRGANVLTF
size: NA; J: TRBJ2-7; V: TRBV7-9; D: TRBD1; DNA: TGTGCCAGCAGCTCCCTGATGGGGACAGGCCCCTACGAGCAGTACTTC; CDR3: CASSSLMGTGPYEQYF
size: NA; J: TRBJ1-2; V: TRBV19; D: TRBD1; DNA: TGTGCCAGTAGTAAAGGACAGGTGACTAACTATGGCTACACCTTC; CDR3: CASSKGQVTNYGYTF
size: NA; J: TRBJ2-3; V: TRBV15; D: NA; DNA: TGTGCCACCAGCCCCGGGATGACAGGGAGGTCAGATACGCAGTATTTT; CDR3: CATSPGMTGRSDTQYF
size: NA; J: TRBJ1-2; V: TRBV18; D: TRBD1; DNA: TGTGCCAGCTCACCAACGCCGGGACAGCTGGATTTCGGCTACACCTTC; CDR3: CASSPTPGQLDFGYTF
size: NA; J: TRBJ1-3; V: TRBV11-2; D: NA; DNA: TGTGCCAGCAGCTTAGCCCCGGGCAGGGGCGTACACTCTGGAAACACCATATATTTT; CDR3: CASSLAPGRGVHSGNTIYF
size: NA; J: TRBJ1-5; V: TRBV5-8; D: TRBD1; DNA: TGTGCCAGCAGCCGGGACAGGGGGGGAAATCAGCCCCAGCATTTT; CDR3: CASSRDRGGNQPQHF
size: NA; J: TRBJ2-7; V: TRBV6-5; D: TRBD1; DNA: TGTGCCAGCAAGACAGGGGGCGCCTACGAGCAGTACTTC; CDR3: CASKTGGAYEQYF
size: NA; J: TRBJ1-5; V: TRBV28; D: NA; DNA: TGTGCCAGCGGGACACAGAATCAGCCCCAGCATTTT; CDR3: CASGTQNQPQHF
size: NA; J: TRBJ1-2; V: TRBV27; D: TRBD1; DNA: TGTGCCAGCAGGGAGGGGGCGGGGGGCTACACCTTC; CDR3: CASREGAGGYTF
size: once; J: TRBJ1-6; V: TRBV21-1; D: NA; DNA: TGTGCCAGCAGCAAAGGGGCAGGGCAAAATTCACCCCTCCACTTT; CDR3: CASSKGAGQNSPLHF
size: NA; J: TRBJ2-7; V: TRBV12-3/TRBV12-4; D: NA; DNA: TGTGCCAGCAGTTTTAGCGCTTCCTACGAGCAGTACTTC; CDR3: CASSFSASYEQYF
size: many; J: TRBJ1-1; V: TRBV5-1; D: NA; DNA: TGCGCCAGCAGATTCGGAGTGAACACTGAAGCTTTCTTT; CDR3: CASRFGVNTEAFF
size: NA; J: TRBJ1-5; V: TRBV30; D: NA; DNA: TGTGCCTGGAGTGTATCAGGGTTTCAGCCCCAGCATTTT; CDR3: CAWSVSGFQPQHF
size: NA; J: TRBJ1-6; V: TRBV6-6; D: TRBD1; DNA: TGTGCCAGCAGCCCGGGCGGGACAGGGGTAAATTCACCCCTCCACTTT; CDR3: CASSPGGTGVNSPLHF
size: NA; J: TRBJ2-1; V: TRBV24-1; D: TRBD1; DNA: TGTGCCACCAGTGTGAGGACAGGTTCGGGTGAGCAGTTCTTC; CDR3: CATSVRTGSGEQFF
size: NA; J: TRBJ2-1; V: TRBV7-9; D: TRBD2; DNA: TGTGCCAGCAGCTCGAGCGGGAGGTCCTACAATGAGCAGTTCTTC; CDR3: CASSSSGRSYNEQFF
size: NA; J: TRBJ1-2; V: TRBV5-1; D: NA; DNA: TGCGCCAGCAGCGCGTCCCGGGACATCCGTTTGGGCTACACCTTC; CDR3: CASSASRDIRLGYTF
size: NA; J: TRBJ1-5; V: TRBV21-1; D: NA; DNA: TGTGCCAGCAGCAAAGAAATAATCCGGCAGCCCCAGCATTTT; CDR3: CASSKEIIRQPQHF
size: NA; J: TRBJ2-7; V: TRBV7-9; D: NA; DNA: TGTGCCAGCAGCTTAATTGGTTCGGCTGGCGGGTCCTACGAGCAGTACTTC; CDR3: CASSLIGSAGGSYEQYF
size: many; J: TRBJ2-2; V: TRBV5-4; D: TRBD2; DNA: TGTGCCAGCAGCTCGGGACTAGCGGGAGCAGCCGGGGAGCTGTTTTTT; CDR3: CASSSGLAGAAGELFF
size: NA; J: TRBJ1-2; V: TRBV7-6; D: NA; DNA: TGTGCCAGCAGCTTAGACGGGATCTATGGCTACACCTTC; CDR3: CASSLDGIYGYTF
size: NA; J: TRBJ1-5; V: TRBV11-3; D: NA; DNA: TGTGCCAGCAGCTTAGATCGGGCAGGGGTAGCTCAGCCCCAGCATTTT; CDR3: CASSLDRAGVAQPQHF